A single sample is the source of the 32 T cell receptor beta chains below, sequenced in a study of cytomegalovirus exposure and HLA in healthy donors. The primer mix had 60 Vbeta and 13 Jbeta primers. TCRdb's copy holds only in-frame clones and misses some; the assay was immunoSEQ multiplex PCR. The sample has about 160,000 clones, approximately 80% seen once. Sequencing was done on a sample of PBMCs. These TCRs come from a woman in her 50s in good health and CMV-seronegative.

The chain joins TRBV7-8 to TRBJ1-5; 12 positions match TRBD1. CDR1 is SGHVS and CDR2 is FQNEAQ in the germline V gene. V lost 5 bases, J lost 7 bases, and 9 bases stayed unmatched. This CDR3 spans 16 amino acids. The CDR3 loop reads CASSTPGTGGRQPQHF. CDR3 DNA sequence: TGTGCCAGCAGCACTCCCGGGACAGGGGGCCGACAGCCCCAGCATTTT.

CDR3 coding DNA: TGTGCCAGCAGCTTAGACAGGGGGCGGGAGACTGAAGCTTTCTTT. Its translation is CASSLDRGRETEAFF. The chain is built from TRBV7-9 and TRBJ1-1; 9 nucleotides match TRBD1. Germline CDR1 reads SEHNR; CDR2 reads FQNEAQ (reference sequence). This CDR3 is built from 15 residues. J was trimmed by 5 bases and V by 1 base; bases with no gene match: 5.

The rearrangement links TRBV19 to TRBJ2-1, with 7 bases fitting TRBD2. The trim removed 10 bases at V and 3 bases at J, leaving 9 bases unmatched. The CDR3 extends over 14 amino acids. Germline V gene data show CDR1 as LNHDA and CDR2 as SQIVND (reference sequence). The CDR3 spells CAIRGGGLYNEQFF. The CDR3 nucleotides are TGTGCCATCCGCGGCGGGGGTCTCTACAATGAGCAGTTCTTC.

This chain uses TRBV27 with TRBJ1-1, with 8 bases lining up with TRBD1. V shed 3 bases and J 0 bases; nucleotides not matched to a gene: 3. The CDR3 consists of 15 residues. Germline values: CDR1 MNHEY, CDR2 SMNVEV (reference sequence). CDR3 region: CASSLTGQVNTEAFF. Written as DNA, the CDR3 is TGTGCCAGCAGTTTGACGGGACAGGTGAACACTGAAGCTTTCTTT.

The rearrangement joins TRBV5-1 to TRBJ1-1; D call uncertain. This CDR3 is 16 amino acids long. Per the germline V gene, CDR1 is SGHRS and CDR2 is YFSETQ. Trimming pared 0 bases from V and 1 base from J, leaving 13 bases between. The chain's CDR3 is CASSLVAGRANTEAFF. CDR3 sequence (DNA): TGCGCCAGCAGCTTGGTTGCGGGTCGGGCGAACACTGAAGCTTTCTTT.

The rearrangement links TRBV6-5 to TRBJ2-1; D possibly corresponds to TRBD1 (6 bases). CDR1 is MNHEY, CDR2 SVGAGI, per germline. The CDR3 totals 12 residues. The germline V and J ends were trimmed by 5 bases and 11 bases, with 13 bases remaining between them. The CDR3 spells CASSPTDRKQFF. DNA for the CDR3: TGTGCCAGCAGTCCTACCGACAGGAAGCAGTTCTTC.

The J gene is TRBJ1-2, the V gene TRBV2; D not resolved. The CDR3 length is 14 residues. Trimming removed 6 bases from V and 4 bases from J, with 15 bases in between. Per the germline V gene, CDR1 is SNHLY and CDR2 is FYNNEI. CDR3 bases: TGTGCCAGCAGCCCCCCGGGAGGAGGCTATGGCTACACCTTC. It specifies CASSPPGGGYGYTF.

The chain employs TRBV2 and TRBJ2-6; D uncertain. The CDR3 loop spans 17 amino acids. Trimming removed 4 bases at V and 0 bases at J, with 13 bases between. Germline values: CDR1 SNHLY, CDR2 FYNNEI. The CDR3 sequence: CASSGPRFSSGANVLTF. The CDR3 bases are TGTGCCAGCAGTGGCCCCAGGTTTTCCTCTGGGGCCAACGTCCTGACTTTC.

This chain uses TRBV7-8 with TRBJ1-1, with a tentative D call TRBD1 (5 bases). The V gene lost 5 bases and the J gene lost 4 bases, with 8 bases spanning the gap. The CDR3 spans 12 residues. Germline V gene sequence: CDR1 SGHVS, CDR2 FQNEAQ. The CDR3 coding sequence is TGTGCCAGCAGCCCAGGGTTCACTGAAGCTTTCTTT. It is translated as CASSPGFTEAFF.

V usage is TRBV19 and J usage is TRBJ2-2; D might be TRBD2 (7 bases). The CDR3 has 14 amino acids. Germline V gene lookup returns CDR1 LNHDA and CDR2 SQIVND (reference sequence). The V gene lost 8 bases and the J gene lost 4 bases, with 14 bases spanning the gap. The CDR3 nucleotides read TGTGCCAGTCGATCGGGGGGCCCCACCGGGGAGCTGTTTTTT. Protein sequence: CASRSGGPTGELFF.

A remark on this clone: The same CDR3 is also encoded by other DNA sequences in this sample. The chain recombines TRBV10-1 with TRBJ2-2, with D hard to call. V was clipped by 0 bases and J by 4 bases, with 9 bases between them. Germline V CDR1 and CDR2: WNHNN, SYGVQD (reference sequence). The CDR3 is 15 residues long. In nucleotides, the CDR3 is TGCGCCAGCAGTGAGTCTCCAGGTCCCACCGGGGAGCTGTTTTTT. It codes for CASSESPGPTGELFF.

This chain links TRBV19 with TRBJ2-2; 9 positions match TRBD1. CDR1 is LNHDA and CDR2 is SQIVND in the germline V gene (reference sequence). CDR3 length equals 14 residues. V lost 6 bases to trimming and J lost 6 bases; unmatched junction nucleotides: 5. CDR3 nucleotide sequence: TGTGCCAGTAGGAAGACAGGGGGGCCCGGGGAGCTGTTTTTT. Protein sequence: CASRKTGGPGELFF.

The rearrangement uses TRBV15 and TRBJ2-1; D may be TRBD2 (5 bases). V was clipped by 5 bases and J by 0 bases, with 11 bases between them. The germline V gene encodes CDR1 LNHNV and CDR2 YYDKDF (reference sequence). This CDR3 contains 15 residues. DNA for the CDR3: TGTGCCACCAGCGAAGTAGCGATCTCCTACAATGAGCAGTTCTTC. Translating it yields CATSEVAISYNEQFF. Full variable domain (remainder filled in from reference TRBV15 and TRBJ2-1): DAMVIQNPRYQVTQFGKPVTLSCSQTLNHNVMYWYQQKSSQAPKLLFHYYDKDFNNEADTPDNFQSRRPNTSFCFLDIRSPGLGDTAMYLCATSEVAISYNEQFFGPGTRLTVL.

V gene TRBV5-4 combines with J gene TRBJ1-2; 12 nucleotides align to TRBD1. Germline assignment: CDR1 SGHNT and CDR2 YYREEE (reference sequence). Trimming removed 4 bases from V and 7 bases from J; junction bases left unmatched: 5. This CDR3 has 14 amino acids. CDR3 residues: CASSPGTGGIGYTF. The CDR3 DNA sequence: TGTGCCAGCAGCCCCGGGACAGGGGGCATTGGCTACACCTTC.

The rearrangement joins TRBV4-1 to TRBJ2-3; no firm D call. In germline, CDR1 is MGHRA, CDR2 YSYEKL. V lost 4 bases to trimming and J lost 2 bases, with 13 bases between them. The length of the CDR3 is 15 residues. DNA of the CDR3: TGCGCCAGCAGCCCCGAGAGGCAGCCCACAGATACGCAGTATTTT. Encoded protein: CASSPERQPTDTQYF.

This clone was seen only a few times. The chain recombines TRBV27 with TRBJ2-1, with 9 positions matching TRBD1. The CDR3 covers 16 residues. CDR1 and CDR2 from the germline V gene are MNHEY and SMNVEV (reference sequence). J gave up 0 bases and V 7 bases, and 7 bases lay outside the gene matches. CDR3 sequence: CASNDGTGSSYNEQFF. DNA of the CDR3: TGTGCCAGCAATGACGGGACAGGGAGCTCCTACAATGAGCAGTTCTTC.

The chain joins TRBV5-1 to TRBJ2-3, with 10 bases lining up with TRBD2. Germline values: CDR1 SGHRS, CDR2 YFSETQ. There are 15 residues in the CDR3. Trimming at V came to 0 bases and at J to 10 bases, leaving 8 bases not matched to a gene. The DNA for the CDR3 is TGCGCCAGCAGCTTGGTACCTAGCGGGGGTAGGGCGCAGTATTTT. This sequence encodes CASSLVPSGGRAQYF. Based on the CDR3 plus reference TRBV5-1 and TRBJ2-3, the full variable domain is KAGVTQTPRYLIKTRGQQVTLSCSPISGHRSVSWYQQTPGQGLQFLFEYFSETQRNKGNFPGRFSGRQFSNSRSEMNVSTLELGDSALYLCASSLVPSGGRAQYFGPGTRLTVL.

This clone showed up just once. The rearrangement joins TRBV4-2 to TRBJ1-1; perhaps TRBD1 as D (5 bases). V was shortened by 0 bases and J by 4 bases, with 12 bases between the two germline ends. CDR1 is LGHNA, CDR2 YNFKEQ, per germline. This CDR3 is built from 15 residues. CDR3 coding DNA: TGTGCCAGCAGCCAAGATCTGGGGGGGTCCACTGAAGCTTTCTTT. Its translation is CASSQDLGGSTEAFF.

The V call is TRBV6-6, the J call TRBJ2-3; D gene ambiguous. V was cut by 2 bases and J by 6 bases, with 6 bases left in between. From germline, CDR1 is MNHNY and CDR2 SVGAGI (reference sequence). The CDR3 length is 12 residues. As DNA, the CDR3 is TGTGCCAGCAGTTACGCCCGGGATACGCAGTATTTT. It specifies CASSYARDTQYF.

This clone was counted a few times. This chain joins TRBV5-1 and TRBJ1-1, with no clear D. Germline values: CDR1 SGHRS, CDR2 YFSETQ. This CDR3 has 14 amino acids. V was shortened by 4 bases and J by 6 bases, with 16 bases between the two germline ends. The CDR3 spells CASSLSPQASEAFF. CDR3 sequence (DNA): TGCGCCAGCAGCCTGTCACCCCAGGCGTCTGAAGCTTTCTTT.

The V call is TRBV4-3, the J call TRBJ1-4, with D perhaps TRBD1 (5 bases). This CDR3 has 17 amino acids. CDR1 LGHNA and CDR2 YSLEER come from the germline V gene. V was clipped by 4 bases and J by 3 bases, with 18 bases between them. CDR3 DNA: TGCGCCAGCAGCCCAGGCGTTTTGGAGACAGCTAATGAAAAACTGTTTTTT. The encoded protein is CASSPGVLETANEKLFF.

This clone was counted once. This chain connects TRBV4-3 to TRBJ2-3; TRBD1 matches at 8 bases. CDR3 length equals 15 residues. Per germline, CDR1 LGHNA and CDR2 YSLEER. The J segment lost 2 bases and the V segment lost 2 bases, leaving 3 bases of the junction unmatched. The CDR3 spells CASSQPGQATDTQYF. The CDR3, as DNA: TGCGCCAGCAGCCAACCGGGACAGGCCACAGATACGCAGTATTTT.

This clone was seen just once. The V and J genes are TRBV18 and TRBJ2-1, with 12 bases that match TRBD2. This CDR3 contains 17 residues. CDR1 is KGHSH and CDR2 is LQKENI in the germline V gene. Trimming cost V 1 base and J 6 bases; bases outside gene matches: 7. The CDR3 DNA sequence: TGTGCCAGCTCACCACTGCCTAGCGGGGGGGCTGGCAATGAGCAGTTCTTC. Amino acids: CASSPLPSGGAGNEQFF. Complete variable domain (other parts from reference TRBV18 and TRBJ2-1): NAGVMQNPRHLVRRRGQEARLRCSPMKGHSHVYWYRQLPEEGLKFMVYLQKENIIDESGMPKERFSAEFPKEGPSILRIQQVVRGDSAAYFCASSPLPSGGAGNEQFFGPGTRLTVL.

J is TRBJ2-7 and V is TRBV4-3; 9 bases align to TRBD1. This CDR3 has 15 amino acids. Trimming cost V 1 base and J 4 bases; bases outside gene matches: 5. Germline CDR1 LGHNA, CDR2 YSLEER. CDR3 residues: CASSQGTGAIYEQYF. The DNA of the CDR3 is TGCGCCAGCAGCCAAGGGACAGGGGCGATATACGAGCAGTACTTC.

This chain connects TRBV28 to TRBJ2-1; D unresolved. V lost 6 bases and J lost 4, with 10 bases in between. The CDR3 totals 13 residues. Germline CDR1 reads MDHEN; CDR2 reads SYDVKM. This chain's CDR3 is CASSLDGYNEQFF. CDR3 DNA: TGTGCCAGCAGCCTAGACGGATACAATGAGCAGTTCTTC.

The gene calls are TRBV5-4 and TRBJ2-1, with 7 bases aligning to TRBD2. With V trimmed by 7 bases and J by 2 bases, 9 bases remained unmatched. The CDR3 spans 15 residues. Germline V gene sequence: CDR1 SGHNT, CDR2 YYREEE (reference sequence). CDR3 in amino acids: CASVVAGGTYNEQFF. In nucleotides, the CDR3 is TGTGCCAGCGTGGTGGCCGGGGGGACCTACAATGAGCAGTTCTTC.

The V gene is TRBV28, the J gene TRBJ1-1; TRBD1 matches 7 bases. This CDR3 has 12 residues. Germline V gives CDR1 MDHEN, CDR2 SYDVKM. Unmatched junction bases numbered 7, after V lost 4 bases and J lost 11 bases. CDR3 bases: TGTGCCAGCAGTTCGACAGGGTATCTGGCTTTCTTT. Translation gives CASSSTGYLAFF.

The CDR3 sequence is CASSPDSFYEQYF. The CDR3 nucleotides read TGTGCCAGCAGTCCGGACTCTTTCTACGAGCAGTACTTC. The V call is TRBV7-9, the J call TRBJ2-7; maybe TRBD2 (5 bases). The CDR3 sequence is 13 residues long. Trimming took 6 bases from V and 3 from J, leaving 12 bases between them. CDR1 and CDR2 (germline): SEHNR, FQNEAQ (reference sequence).

This chain connects TRBV6-4 to TRBJ1-1; D remains ambiguous. The CDR3 covers 15 residues. The ends were cut back, 3 bases at V and 5 bases at J, with 16 bases in the middle. Germline loops: CDR1 MRHNA, CDR2 SNTAGT. CDR3 sequence: CASSESGGKRTEAFF. CDR3 nucleotide sequence: TGTGCCAGCAGTGAGTCGGGAGGGAAGAGAACTGAAGCTTTCTTT.

The chain uses TRBV7-2 and TRBJ2-3; D unclear. With 3 bases removed from V and 2 bases from J, the gap between germline ends came to 9 bases. The CDR3 is 14 residues long. Germline CDR1 is SGHTA and CDR2 is FQGNSA. The CDR3 nucleotides read TGTGCCAGCAGCTTTAGTACCGTCACAGATACGCAGTATTTT. This codes for CASSFSTVTDTQYF.

The V gene is TRBV7-2, the J gene TRBJ2-1; D gene unclear. V was cut by 3 bases and J by 0 bases, with 6 bases left in between. Germline V gene data show CDR1 as SGHTA and CDR2 as FQGNSA. The CDR3 is made up of 14 amino acids. CDR3 amino acids: CASSLELSYNEQFF. The DNA of the CDR3 is TGTGCCAGCAGCTTGGAGCTCTCCTACAATGAGCAGTTCTTC.

Only one count was recorded for this clone. The chain uses TRBV6-6 and TRBJ2-1, with TRBD2 matching over 8 bases. This CDR3 is built from 14 residues. Germline values: CDR1 MNHNY, CDR2 SVGAGI (reference sequence). After removal of 10 bases from V and 8 bases from J, the junction contained 13 bases not matched to a gene. The CDR3 bases are TGTGCCATCCGGGGGGGCTTTATCTCATATGAGCAGTTCTTC. Translating gives CAIRGGFISYEQFF.